What follows is one TCR beta chain and its context. What it binds is unknown. Primers: 60 Vbeta forward and 13 Jbeta reverse. Clones were read by immunoSEQ multiplex PCR, and TCRdb kept only the in-frame ones, dropping some. The sample lists over 100,000 clones; roughly 60% were seen once. The sample comes from a study of cytomegalovirus exposure and HLA in healthy donors. Study findings and constraints: With later analysis, a missense DCLRE1C variant became linked to TCR beta V- and J-gene trimming. TCR beta sequences reportedly predicted most subjects' HLA-A and HLA-B alleles accurately.

This receptor was obtained from a woman between 40 and 50 years old in good health and CMV-seronegative. The sequencing input was PBMCs.

CDR3 protein: CASSQGLVNTEAFF. The CDR3 DNA is TGCGCCAGCAGCCAGGGGCTGGTGAACACTGAAGCTTTCTTT. The gene calls are TRBV4-1 and TRBJ1-1; tentatively, D is TRBD1 (5 bases). V shed 3 bases and J shed 0 bases, with 8 bases lying between them. Germline V CDR1 and CDR2: MGHRA, YSYEKL. The CDR3 runs 14 residues.